This T cell receptor beta chain was identified during a study of OX40 agonist ivuxolimab in advanced cancers. Notes on the research overall: The costimulatory receptor OX40 (CD134) was targeted by ivuxolimab, a fully human IgG2 agonistic monoclonal antibody. The paper describes the monotherapy dose-escalation part (N of about 54 patients) of the phase I trial of ivuxolimab. Patients were allowed to have had prior anti-PD-1, anti-PD-L1 or anti-CTLA-4 therapy, and about 40% of the dose-escalation patients had been treated with checkpoint inhibitors. Partial responses occurred in three dose-escalation patients, of whom one had hepatocellular carcinoma and two had cutaneous melanoma. Intravenous ivuxolimab was administered to patients every 2 weeks at six dose levels: 0.01, 0.1, 0.3, 1.5, 3 and 10 mg/kg. The dose-escalation cohort was about 83% male with a mean age of about 60 years, ranging from about 20 to 85. Peripheral TCRbeta sequencing aimed to test whether ivuxolimab altered TCR sequence diversity and caused clonal T-cell expansion. Among the roughly 50 dose-escalation patients, around 19 had hepatocellular carcinoma, around 15 melanoma, 9 renal cell carcinoma and 9 head and neck cancer.

The full study reports these points: At doses from 0.1 to 3.0 mg/kg, clonal expansion was seen in both CD4+ and CD8+ blood T cells between baseline and week 6. Low levels of normalized T-cell clonal expansion were also seen in some patients who did not respond. Which antigens the clonally expanded peripheral T cells were specific for was not determined. In the 0.1-3.0 mg/kg groups, partial responders were among the patients with the lowest normalized peripheral clonal expansion, particularly in CD8+ T cells. After ivuxolimab, expanded clones were on average more numerous among CD8+ T cells than among CD4+ T cells.

For sequencing of the TCRbeta CDR3 region, genomic DNA was extracted from the sorted cells. The immunoSEQ Assay was used for sequencing of TCRbeta CDR3 regions. TCRdb mirrors the immuneACCESS table, restricted to in-frame sequences. Some clones are absent from its copies; in checked studies, under half trace to an unresolved V gene, and the reason for the others is unknown. The table for this sample lists 70,000 or so clones; about 85% of them were counted only once. The ten most abundant clones make up about a sixth of the sample. The germline V gene supplies CDR1 MDHEN and CDR2 SYDVKM. Including the terminal cysteine and phenylalanine, the CDR3 comprises 12 residues. The read is trimmed to its CDR3 DNA, 36 bases read in frame from base 1. Patients with autoimmune disease history or receiving systemic immunosuppression were excluded from the trial. In every dose cohort, peripheral blood was drawn for TCR sequencing at baseline, cycle 4 day 1, and cycle 7 day 1. Samples came from an open-label, multicenter, first-in-human phase I dose-escalation trial of ivuxolimab. Adults with locally advanced or metastatic melanoma, renal cell carcinoma, hepatocellular carcinoma or head and neck squamous cell carcinoma were enrolled in the trial. Before TCR sequencing, CD4+ and CD8+ T cells were separately sorted from peripheral blood.

A single count supports this clone. Its antigen is unknown. The junction differs from germline at one of its ends, possibly a read error. The sequence derives from an adult with an advanced solid tumor such as melanoma, head and neck, liver or kidney cancer. Here the chain combines TRBV28 and TRBJ1-4; TRBD1 is perhaps the D gene, given 5 matching bases. The sequenced sample was CD4+ or CD8+ T cells sorted from blood, obtained in a trial of the OX40 agonist ivuxolimab. The CDR3 region: CASSLVEGLLIF. The DNA sequence follows: TGTGCCAGCAGTTTAGTAGAGGGACTTTTAATTTTT.